The source of this T cell receptor beta chain is a study of blood T cells in healthy people across ages. With 2 bases removed from V and 6 bases from J, the gap between germline ends came to 16 bases. CDR3 size: 15 residues. CDR1 SEHNR and CDR2 FQNEAQ come from the germline V gene (reference sequence). Together with a sample-barcoded 5' primer, a J-beta primer mix was included in a second PCR lasting roughly 6 to 12 cycles. TCRdb ran MiXCR on the 5' RACE reads and lists one entry per CDR3 protein. In the table there are fewer than 2 million distinct CDR3 sequences, about 39% of which are singletons. The sample holds a few counts of this clonotype.

This clonotype originated in a human donor in good health. This chain joins TRBV7-9 and TRBJ1-1; D is unclear. Material: blood. The CDR3 bases are TGTGCCAGCAGCTTATTTGGAGGGATCGGCCCTGAAGCTTTCTTT. Amino acid sequence: CASSLFGGIGPEAFF. The whole variable domain, filled in from reference TRBV7-9 and TRBJ1-1, reads DTGVSQNPRHKITKRGQNVTFRCDPISEHNRLYWYRQTLGQGPEFLTYFQNEAQLEKSRLLSDRFSAERPKGSFSTLEIQRTEQGDSAMYLCASSLFGGIGPEAFFGQGTRLTVV.